This T cell receptor (beta chain) was sequenced for a study of blood T cells in healthy people across ages. Study outcomes and limitations: Samples with more naive T cells showed higher observed beta diversity. Measured against age, TCR beta diversity per million T cells decreased in a roughly linear manner.

This CDR3 region has 14 residues. Alongside a J-beta primer mix, a sample-barcoded 5' primer served in a second PCR lasting about 7 to 11 cycles. Each CDR3 protein is one row after TCRdb ran MiXCR on the 5' RACE reads. The sample lists around 1,500,000 distinct CDR3 sequences, about 43% seen once, with 7.9% in the top ten. This clonotype came up a few times. Its antigen is not identified. Investigators took around 10 milliliters of peripheral blood from every donor. The total RNA that was extracted per sample amounted to at least 5.5 micrograms. The sample consisted of blood. The chain recombines TRBV21-1 with TRBJ1-1; the table's D call, TRBD1, has no DNA check behind it. TRBV21-1 is a recognized pseudogene. The clonotype comes from a woman aged 18-35 years in good health. The CDR3 sequence: CASSRRTGGSEAFF. The CDR3 DNA reads as TGTGCCAGCAGCCGGAGGACAGGGGGTAGTGAAGCTTTCTTT.